This T cell receptor beta chain emerged from a study of blood T cells in healthy people across ages. Using a J-beta primer mix together with a sample-barcoded 5' primer, a second PCR was run for about 6 to 12 cycles. A 12-random-nucleotide template-switch adaptor tagged each cDNA molecule. TCRdb re-analysed the 5' RACE reads in MiXCR, keeping a single row per CDR3 protein. This table has hundreds of thousands of distinct CDR3 sequences, approximately 59% appearing once. Germline V lookup: CDR1 SGHRS, CDR2 YFSETQ. The length of the CDR3 is 19 residues. The junction had 17 bases not matched to a gene; V was cut back by 3 bases and J by 3 bases.

This receptor was taken from a man aged 60-69 years in good health. The chain links TRBV5-1 to TRBJ2-1; 8 bases align to TRBD2. The sample taken for sequencing was blood. CDR3 sequence: CASSSPLNGGAPIYNEQFF. The DNA for the CDR3 is TGCGCCAGCAGCTCCCCCCTAAACGGGGGGGCGCCGATCTACAATGAGCAGTTCTTC.